This is a list of T cell receptor beta chains from one sample in a study of radiotherapy plus CTLA-4 blockade in lung cancer. Sequenced by immunoSEQ multiplex PCR; TCRdb stores in-frame clones only, minus some. The profile shows over 95,000 clones, 65% to 80% of them singletons. The sequences come from peripheral blood, collected from a patient treated with radiotherapy plus ipilimumab. These receptors were taken from a human donor with non-small cell lung cancer who had a partial response to radiotherapy plus ipilimumab. Some clones in this sample may be carry-over from other donors' samples. The CDR3 runs from the conserved cysteine through the conserved F or W. The order of the fields is clone size, J gene, V gene, D gene, CDR3 protein, CDR3 DNA. The D gene is left open where the match is weak. Some rows mark clone size as missing; the rest say once, few, many or name a class of expanded clone.

clone_size: many; j_call: TRBJ1-6; v_call: TRBV2; d_call: -; cdr3_aa: CASSEPGFGQSPLHF; cdr3_nt: TGTGCCAGCAGTGAACCGGGGTTCGGTCAGTCACCCCTCCACTTT
clone_size: few; j_call: TRBJ2-1; v_call: TRBV19; d_call: -; cdr3_aa: CASSIGGSGWDEQFF; cdr3_nt: TGTGCCAGTAGTATCGGGGGATCAGGGTGGGATGAGCAGTTCTTC
clone_size: -; j_call: TRBJ2-7; v_call: TRBV28; d_call: -; cdr3_aa: CASSLPGYEQYF; cdr3_nt: TGTGCCAGCAGTTTGCCCGGGTACGAGCAGTACTTC
clone_size: many; j_call: TRBJ2-3; v_call: TRBV5-1; d_call: TRBD2; cdr3_aa: CASSLPSGTTDTQYF; cdr3_nt: TGCGCCAGCAGCTTGCCTAGCGGAACCACAGATACGCAGTATTTT
clone_size: -; j_call: TRBJ2-3; v_call: TRBV7-9; d_call: TRBD1; cdr3_aa: CASRGWGQQNTQYF; cdr3_nt: TGTGCCAGCAGGGGTTGGGGACAGCAAAATACGCAGTATTTT
clone_size: once; j_call: TRBJ2-2; v_call: TRBV19; d_call: -; cdr3_aa: CASSITVRNTGELFF; cdr3_nt: TGTGCCAGTAGTATCACGGTCCGTAACACCGGGGAGCTGTTTTTT
clone_size: -; j_call: TRBJ2-5; v_call: TRBV29-1; d_call: -; cdr3_aa: CSVSTQETQYF; cdr3_nt: TGCAGCGTTTCTACCCAAGAGACCCAGTACTTC
clone_size: -; j_call: TRBJ1-3; v_call: TRBV9; d_call: -; cdr3_aa: CASSGVGELSGNTIYF; cdr3_nt: TGTGCCAGCAGCGGGGTCGGGGAGCTATCTGGAAACACCATATATTTT
clone_size: -; j_call: TRBJ2-3; v_call: TRBV28; d_call: TRBD1; cdr3_aa: CASSYTGQGIGDTQYF; cdr3_nt: TGTGCCAGCAGTTATACAGGACAGGGGATTGGAGATACGCAGTATTTT
clone_size: -; j_call: TRBJ1-4; v_call: TRBV7-9; d_call: -; cdr3_aa: CASTQSSATNEKLFF; cdr3_nt: TGTGCCAGCACGCAATCATCGGCAACTAATGAAAAACTGTTTTTT
clone_size: -; j_call: TRBJ1-2; v_call: TRBV6-5; d_call: -; cdr3_aa: CASSYMGVWGYTF; cdr3_nt: TGTGCCAGCAGTTACATGGGAGTGTGGGGCTACACCTTC
clone_size: once; j_call: TRBJ2-7; v_call: TRBV7-9; d_call: -; cdr3_aa: CASSSEGGIEEQYF; cdr3_nt: TGTGCCAGCAGCTCGGAGGGGGGGATAGAAGAGCAGTACTTC
clone_size: -; j_call: TRBJ2-6; v_call: TRBV28; d_call: TRBD1; cdr3_aa: CASSPGQGRSGANVLTF; cdr3_nt: TGTGCCAGCAGTCCCGGACAGGGGAGGTCTGGGGCCAACGTCCTGACTTTC
clone_size: -; j_call: TRBJ2-2; v_call: TRBV4-3; d_call: -; cdr3_aa: CASSQEGRSGTGELFF; cdr3_nt: TGCGCCAGCAGCCAAGAAGGTCGGTCGGGGACCGGGGAGCTGTTTTTT
clone_size: -; j_call: TRBJ2-7; v_call: TRBV9; d_call: TRBD2; cdr3_aa: CASSVESAGGIYEQYF; cdr3_nt: TGTGCCAGCAGCGTAGAGTCTGCGGGGGGTATCTACGAGCAGTACTTC
clone_size: once; j_call: TRBJ2-2; v_call: TRBV5-1; d_call: TRBD1; cdr3_aa: CASSQGQGVGELFF; cdr3_nt: TGCGCCAGCAGCCAAGGACAGGGAGTCGGGGAGCTGTTTTTT
clone_size: once; j_call: TRBJ2-7; v_call: TRBV6-1; d_call: -; cdr3_aa: CASSFGTSYEQYF; cdr3_nt: TGTGCCAGCAGTTTCGGGACATCCTACGAGCAGTACTTC
clone_size: -; j_call: TRBJ1-6; v_call: TRBV7-2; d_call: TRBD1; cdr3_aa: CASSPAGGLNSPLHF; cdr3_nt: TGTGCCAGCAGCCCAGCAGGGGGCTTGAATTCACCCCTCCACTTT
clone_size: -; j_call: TRBJ2-6; v_call: TRBV9; d_call: TRBD1; cdr3_aa: CASSGQPGQGASGANVLTF; cdr3_nt: TGTGCCAGCAGCGGGCAACCGGGACAGGGGGCTTCTGGGGCCAACGTCCTGACTTTC
clone_size: -; j_call: TRBJ2-1; v_call: TRBV19; d_call: TRBD2; cdr3_aa: CASRGTSGEGNEQFF; cdr3_nt: TGTGCCAGTAGAGGGACTAGCGGGGAGGGGAATGAGCAGTTCTTC
clone_size: -; j_call: TRBJ1-1; v_call: TRBV2; d_call: -; cdr3_aa: CASSDIGAARTEAFF; cdr3_nt: TGTGCCAGCAGTGATATTGGGGCGGCACGCACTGAAGCTTTCTTT